This TCR beta chain was sequenced in a study of T cell responses to AZD1222 COVID-19 vaccine. The data were produced by immunoSEQ multiplex PCR, yet TCRdb's version contains in-frame clones alone and is incomplete. The sample includes about 100,000 clones, around 87% seen only once; the top ten take just over 4%. Study-level results: Epitopes outside B.1.351 and B.1.1.7 mutated regions reportedly drew nearly half of spike TCRs. Spike regions recognized by vaccine-associated CD4 TCRs spanned the protein, led by 160-218 and 743-854. Repertoires were collected only later (after the peak T cell response had occurred). Most donors were white British, females outnumbered males, and clonal diversity was possibly underestimated.

This clone was counted once. What it binds is unknown. This specimen was peripheral blood, taken on day 0 of MenACWY control vaccination. The clonotype comes from an adult in good health.

This CDR3 is CASSQDWALLYNEQFF. In nucleotides, the CDR3 is TGTGCCAGCAGCCAAGATTGGGCACTCCTCTACAATGAGCAGTTCTTC. This rearrangement joins TRBV4-2 to TRBJ2-1, with D hard to call. Trimming took off 0 bases at V and 3 bases at J, with 12 bases between the two ends. The CDR3 totals 16 residues. Germline values: CDR1 LGHNA, CDR2 YNFKEQ.